The 7 T cell receptor beta chains presented below share a single source sample, sequenced in a study of cytomegalovirus exposure and HLA in healthy donors. The PCR contained 60 Vbeta and 13 Jbeta primers. Libraries were prepared by immunoSEQ multiplex PCR; TCRdb keeps only in-frame clonotypes and omits some of them. The repertoire includes some 180,000 clones, about three quarters of them detected once, and around 1.5% sits in the top ten. Sequencing was performed on PBMCs. The receptors were sampled from a young man in good health and CMV-seronegative.

The chain links TRBV5-4 to TRBJ2-6, with a tentative D call TRBD2 (6 bases). There are 15 residues in the CDR3. V lost 3 bases to trimming and J lost 0 bases, with 7 bases between them. CDR1 and CDR2 (germline): SGHNT, YYREEE (reference sequence). CDR3 bases: TGTGCCAGCAGCTCCGGGGGCTCTGGGGCCAACGTCCTGACTTTC. Its translation is CASSSGGSGANVLTF.

The rearrangement joins TRBV2 to TRBJ2-7, with D tentatively TRBD2 (5 bases). There are 12 residues in the CDR3. Germline V lookup: CDR1 SNHLY, CDR2 FYNNEI. Trimming left V 8 bases short and J 3 bases short, with 11 bases between. The CDR3 DNA reads as TGTGCCAGCGCGGGCGCAAACTACGAGCAGTACTTC. Protein sequence: CASAGANYEQYF.

The chain has TRBV20-1 and TRBJ1-6, with a tentative D call TRBD1 (6 bases). Germline V gene lookup returns CDR1 DFQATT and CDR2 SNEGSKA (reference sequence). V was pared by 7 bases and J by 7 bases, with 8 bases between. This CDR3 comprises 11 residues. The CDR3 sequence: CSGTGNSPLHF. As DNA, the CDR3 is TGCAGTGGAACAGGGAATTCACCCCTCCACTTT.

In DNA form, the CDR3 reads TGTGCCACTTCCTCCCTTCGACAGCTCGCCGATACGCAGTATTTT. Protein product: CATSSLRQLADTQYF. This rearrangement joins TRBV6-6 to TRBJ2-3, with a weak D call TRBD1 (5 bases). V lost 10 bases, J lost 6 bases, and 23 bases lay in between. CDR3 length equals 15 residues. CDR1 and CDR2 from the germline V gene are MNHNY and SVGAGI (reference sequence).

The chain carries TRBV11-3 and TRBJ2-1, with TRBD1 matching over 10 bases. The J segment lost 5 bases and the V segment lost 0 bases, leaving 1 base of the junction unmatched. The CDR3 runs to 15 residues. CDR1 and CDR2 from the germline V gene are SGHNT and YENEEA. CDR3 region: CASSLEGTGDNEQFF. The CDR3 region has the DNA TGTGCCAGCAGCTTAGAGGGGACAGGGGACAATGAGCAGTTCTTC.

This rearrangement joins TRBV5-1 to TRBJ2-6, with TRBD1 identical over 7 bases. Trimming removed 1 base from V and 3 bases from J; junction bases left unmatched: 4. Looked up from germline, CDR1 is SGHRS and CDR2 is YFSETQ. The CDR3 consists of 16 residues. CDR3 in DNA: TGCGCCAGCAGCTTGCAAGGGGGCAATGGGGCCAACGTCCTGACTTTC. It translates to CASSLQGGNGANVLTF.

The chain recombines TRBV5-1 with TRBJ1-5; 8 bases map to TRBD1. The CDR3 runs to 14 residues. V trimming: 0 bases; J trimming: 5 bases; junction bases outside the gene matches: 1. Germline lookup yields CDR1 SGHRS and CDR2 YFSETQ. Here the CDR3 reads CASSLETGDQPQHF. CDR3 DNA: TGCGCCAGCAGCTTGGAGACAGGGGATCAGCCCCAGCATTTT.